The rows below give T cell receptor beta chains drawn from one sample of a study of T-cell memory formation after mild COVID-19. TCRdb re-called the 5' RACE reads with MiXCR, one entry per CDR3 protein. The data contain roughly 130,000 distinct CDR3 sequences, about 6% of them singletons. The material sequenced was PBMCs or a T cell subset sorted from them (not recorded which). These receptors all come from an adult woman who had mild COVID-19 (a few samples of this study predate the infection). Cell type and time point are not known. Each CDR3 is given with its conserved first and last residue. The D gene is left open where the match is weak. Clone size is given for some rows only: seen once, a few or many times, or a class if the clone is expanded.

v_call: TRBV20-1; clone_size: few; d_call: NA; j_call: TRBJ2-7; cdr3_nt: TGCAGTGCTAGAGGCAGGGTGGCCGAGCAGTACTTC; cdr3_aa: CSARGRVAEQYF
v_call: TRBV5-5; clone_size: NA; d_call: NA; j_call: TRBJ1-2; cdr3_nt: TGTGCCAGCAGCTTGGCCTTTTCGGAGGGCTTTATCTATGGCTACACCTTC; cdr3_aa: CASSLAFSEGFIYGYTF
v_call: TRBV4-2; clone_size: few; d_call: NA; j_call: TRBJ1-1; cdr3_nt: TGTGCCAGCAGCCCCCGAATTGGAGGGAGTGTGAACACTGAAGCTTTCTTT; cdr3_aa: CASSPRIGGSVNTEAFF
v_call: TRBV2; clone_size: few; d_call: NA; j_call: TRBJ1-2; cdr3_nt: TGTGCCAGCTGGGCGGAGAACTATGGCTACACCTTC; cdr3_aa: CASWAENYGYTF
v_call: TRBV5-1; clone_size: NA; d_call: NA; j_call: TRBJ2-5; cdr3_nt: TGCGCCAGCAGCTTGTCGGACTCCCCGGATAGGGAGACCCAGTACTTC; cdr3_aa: CASSLSDSPDRETQYF
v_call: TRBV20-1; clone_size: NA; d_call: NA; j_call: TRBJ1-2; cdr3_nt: TGCAGTGCTAGTAGGTCAGGGACCACCTACACCTTC; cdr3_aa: CSASRSGTTYTF
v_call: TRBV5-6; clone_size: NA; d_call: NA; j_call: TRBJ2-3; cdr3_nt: TGTGCCAGCAGAAAGAACGTGTTACCTAGCACAGATACGCAGTATTTT; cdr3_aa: CASRKNVLPSTDTQYF
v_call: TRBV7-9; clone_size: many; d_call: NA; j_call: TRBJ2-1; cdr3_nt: TGTGCCAGCAGCTTAGCGGACTATTCCACGTTCTTC; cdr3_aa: CASSLADYSTFF
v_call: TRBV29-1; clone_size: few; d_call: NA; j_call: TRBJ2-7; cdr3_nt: TGCGGTGCGGGATCGGACTCCTACGAGCAGTACTTC; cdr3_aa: CGAGSDSYEQYF
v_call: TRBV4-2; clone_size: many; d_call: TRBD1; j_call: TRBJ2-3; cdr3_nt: TGTGCCAGCAGCCAAGAATTAATGAGAGGGGGCGGCACAGATACGCAGTATTTT; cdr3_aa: CASSQELMRGGGTDTQYF
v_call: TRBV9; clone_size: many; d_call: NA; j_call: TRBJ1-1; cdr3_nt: TGTGCCAGCAGCCCCGATACGGAGCTGGTCGCTTTCTTT; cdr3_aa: CASSPDTELVAFF
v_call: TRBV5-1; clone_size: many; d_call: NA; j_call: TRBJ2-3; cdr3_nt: TGCGCCAGCTACGTCTTGCCCGGCACAGATACGCAGTATTTT; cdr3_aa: CASYVLPGTDTQYF
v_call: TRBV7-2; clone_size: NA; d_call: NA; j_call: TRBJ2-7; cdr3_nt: TGTGCCAGCAGCTTAAGGCTGCCAGGGGGGGACGAGCAGTACTTC; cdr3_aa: CASSLRLPGGDEQYF
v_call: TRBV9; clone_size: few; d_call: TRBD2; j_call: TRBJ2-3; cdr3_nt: TGTGCCAGCAGCGTCGGGACTAGCGTCCGGGATACGCAGTATTTT; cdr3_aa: CASSVGTSVRDTQYF
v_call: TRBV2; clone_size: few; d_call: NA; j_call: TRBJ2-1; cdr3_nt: TGTGCCAGCAGCGCGAATAATGAGCAGTTCTTC; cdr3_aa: CASSANNEQFF
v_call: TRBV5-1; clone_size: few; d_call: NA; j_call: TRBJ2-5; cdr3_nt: TGCGCCAGCAGGTTAGGGGGACAAGAGACCCAGTACTTC; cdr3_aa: CASRLGGQETQYF
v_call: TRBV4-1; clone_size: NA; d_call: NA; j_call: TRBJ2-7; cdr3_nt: TGCGCCAGCAGCCAAGATGGTCTTAGGATAGACACGAGGCAGTACTTC; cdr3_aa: CASSQDGLRIDTRQYF
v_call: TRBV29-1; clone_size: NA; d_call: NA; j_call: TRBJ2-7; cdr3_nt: TGCAGTGCTACAGGGACCCCCTCCTACGAGCAGTACTTC; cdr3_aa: CSATGTPSYEQYF
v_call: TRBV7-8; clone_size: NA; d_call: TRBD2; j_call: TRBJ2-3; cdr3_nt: TGTGCCAGCAGCTTAGCGTGGATTCGGACTAGCGGGGGGACAGATACGCAGTATTTT; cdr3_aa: CASSLAWIRTSGGTDTQYF
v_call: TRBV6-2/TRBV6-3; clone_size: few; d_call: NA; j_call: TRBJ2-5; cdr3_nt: TGTGCCAGCAGTTACTCGACGGGTAGGGAGACCCAGTACTTC; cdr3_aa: CASSYSTGRETQYF
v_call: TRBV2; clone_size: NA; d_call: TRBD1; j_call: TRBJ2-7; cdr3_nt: TGTGCCAGCAGTATCGGGACAGGAAAGCCCGAGCAGTACTTC; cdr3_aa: CASSIGTGKPEQYF
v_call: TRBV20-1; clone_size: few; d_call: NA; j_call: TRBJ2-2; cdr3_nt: TGCAGTGCTAGGGGCCACACCGGGGAGCTGTTTTTT; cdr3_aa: CSARGHTGELFF
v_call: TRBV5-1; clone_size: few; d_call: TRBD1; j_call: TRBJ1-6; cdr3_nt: TGCGCCAGCAGCCGGGACAGTAATTCACCCCTCCACTTT; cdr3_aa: CASSRDSNSPLHF
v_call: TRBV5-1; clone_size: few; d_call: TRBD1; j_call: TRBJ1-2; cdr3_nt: TGCGCCAGCAGCAAATTGGCCGGGACAGGTAGCGGCTACACCTTC; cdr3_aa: CASSKLAGTGSGYTF
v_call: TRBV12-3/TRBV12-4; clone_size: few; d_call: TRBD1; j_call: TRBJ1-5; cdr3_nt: TGTGCCAGCAGCCGCGGGACAGATAACAATCAGCCCCAGCATTTT; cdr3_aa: CASSRGTDNNQPQHF
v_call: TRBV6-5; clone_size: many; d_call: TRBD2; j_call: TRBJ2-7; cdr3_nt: TGTGCCAGCAGTTACAGGACTAGCGGGAGAGCTTCCTACGAGCAGTACTTC; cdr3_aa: CASSYRTSGRASYEQYF
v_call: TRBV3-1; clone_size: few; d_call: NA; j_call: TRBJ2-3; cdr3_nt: TGTGCCAGCAGCCAAGAGGTTCCAGATACGCAGTATTTT; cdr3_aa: CASSQEVPDTQYF
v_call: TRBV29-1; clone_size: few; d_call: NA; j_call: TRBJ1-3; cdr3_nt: TGCAGCGTTGAGTCCGGCAGGACAACTGGAAACACCATATATTTT; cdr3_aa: CSVESGRTTGNTIYF
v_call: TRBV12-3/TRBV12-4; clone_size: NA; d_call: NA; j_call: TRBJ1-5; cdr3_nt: TGTGCCAGCAGTTTCGCGGGGGGGAGGCAGCCCCAGCATTTT; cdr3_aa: CASSFAGGRQPQHF